This T cell receptor (beta chain) was sequenced during a study of T cells in Graves' hyperthyroidism and ophthalmopathy. There were TCR beta CDR3 regions amplified from RNA transcripts. HTBI primers drove first-round RT-PCR of the TCR CDR3. TCRdb reprocessed the multiplex PCR reads with MiXCR, giving one entry per CDR3 protein. The sample lists about 290,000 distinct CDR3 sequences, roughly 15% occurring once. In this sample, this clonotype turned up many times. The sequence came from a woman between 35 and 50 years old with Graves' hyperthyroidism. What was sequenced was blood.

CDR3 protein: CASSVGRTSGYEQYF. The CDR3 DNA is TGTGCCAGCAGCGTCGGGAGGACTAGCGGCTACGAGCAGTACTTC. The chain recombines TRBV9 with TRBJ2-7; 10 bases fit TRBD2. With 2 bases clipped from V and 3 bases from J, the junction kept 5 bases outside the gene matches. Germline V lookup: CDR1 SGDLS, CDR2 YYNGEE. The CDR3 covers 15 residues.